Following are 24 T cell receptor beta chains from one sample sequenced in a study of persistence of HIV-infected CD4 T cells. Sequencing used immunoSEQ version 4 in survey mode. TCRdb's copy holds only in-frame clones and misses some; the assay was immunoSEQ multiplex PCR. The sample lists around 35,000 clones; 75% to 90% were seen once. These receptors lack a known antigen. An overlapping HIV-1 Gag peptide pool stimulated these cells at about 0.9 ug/peptide/mL. CD40L/CD69 double-negative CD45RO-high memory CD4+ T cells were collected. Sequenced here: cultured CD4+ T cells from PBMCs, sampled from a patient who received antiretroviral therapy. These TCRs come from an adult with HIV. The donor label of this sample is uncertain.

DNA of the CDR3: TGTGCCAGCAGCTTGGCTTTCTCCTACGAGCAGTACTTC. This codes for CASSLAFSYEQYF. The rearrangement uses TRBV5-5 and TRBJ2-7; D not resolved. Germline V lookup: CDR1 SGHKS, CDR2 YYEKEE (reference sequence). V was clipped by 0 bases and J by 0 bases, with 4 bases between them. The CDR3 runs 13 residues.

This clone turned up a few times. The chain employs TRBV6-5 and TRBJ1-5, with 9 bases aligning to TRBD1. The CDR3 runs to 15 residues. The V and J ends lost 5 bases and 5 bases, in that order; junction bases with no gene match: 7. Germline CDR1 MNHEY, CDR2 SVGAGI. CDR3 nucleotide sequence: TGTGCCAGCAGTCAAACCGGGACAGGGTATCAGCCCCAGCATTTT. It encodes CASSQTGTGYQPQHF.

The V gene is TRBV5-1, the J gene TRBJ2-6; D may correspond to TRBD1 or TRBD2 (5 bases each). This CDR3 region has 17 residues. Germline CDR1 is SGHRS and CDR2 is YFSETQ. Trimming removed 1 base from V and 0 bases from J, with 11 bases in between. The CDR3 DNA reads TGCGCCAGCAGCTTGCTCGCAGGGACCTCTGGGGCCAACGTCCTGACTTTC. Its protein product is CASSLLAGTSGANVLTF.

The chain employs TRBV6-5 and TRBJ1-4; 8 bases agree with TRBD1. The germline gives CDR1 MNHEY, CDR2 SVGAGI. The ends lost 7 bases at V and 14 bases at J; junction bases unmatched: 18. The CDR3 has 15 amino acids. The chain's CDR3 is CASTATGTGQAKLFF. In DNA, the CDR3 is TGTGCCAGCACCGCGACCGGGACAGGCCAAGCCAAGCTGTTTTTT.

V and J are TRBV7-3 and TRBJ1-5, with D tentatively TRBD1 (6 bases). CDR1 and CDR2 from the germline V gene are SGHTA and FQGTGA. The CDR3 loop spans 13 amino acids. V lost 5 bases and J lost 4, with 9 bases in between. The CDR3 spells CASSPDSNQPQHF. The CDR3 DNA follows: TGTGCCAGCAGCCCGGACAGTAATCAGCCCCAGCATTTT.

The V call is TRBV2, the J call TRBJ1-1; the D is unclear. The length of the CDR3 is 11 residues. Trimming took off 8 bases at V and 4 bases at J, with 8 bases between the two ends. CDR1 is SNHLY and CDR2 is FYNNEI in the germline V gene. The CDR3 spells CASEEGTEAFF. CDR3 in DNA: TGTGCCAGCGAGGAGGGCACTGAAGCTTTCTTT.

This chain joins TRBV7-3 and TRBJ1-1, with D uncertain. CDR1 and CDR2 from the germline V gene are SGHTA and FQGTGA. V lost 5 bases and J 0 bases, leaving 13 bases between the germline ends. This CDR3 has 15 amino acids. CDR3 sequence (DNA): TGTGCCAGCAGCCCCCAGACATTGATGAACACTGAAGCTTTCTTT. Protein product: CASSPQTLMNTEAFF. Complete variable domain (other parts from reference TRBV7-3 and TRBJ1-1): GAGVSQTPSNKVTEKGKYVELRCDPISGHTALYWYRQSLGQGPEFLIYFQGTGAADDSGLPNDRFFAVRPEGSVSTLKIQRTERGDSAVYLCASSPQTLMNTEAFFGQGTRLTVV.

This clone was counted only a few times. The genes are TRBV7-9 and TRBJ2-1, with a weak D call TRBD2 (5 bases). Looked up from germline, CDR1 is SEHNR and CDR2 is FQNEAQ (reference sequence). The CDR3 runs to 15 residues. V was cut by 6 bases and J by 1 base, with 13 bases left in between. CDR3 DNA: TGTGCCAGCAGGGGTGGGCCGGGGTCCTACAATGAGCAGTTCTTC. Its protein is CASRGGPGSYNEQFF.

The count of this clone is one. The genes are TRBV6-2 or TRBV6-3 and TRBJ2-3; TRBD1 might be the D (6 bases). CDR3 size: 18 residues. V gave up 0 bases and J gave up 0 bases, with 16 bases separating them. Germline loops: CDR1 MNHEY, CDR2 SVGEGT. This CDR3 reads CASSYSMNTRGSTDTQYF. In DNA form, the CDR3 reads TGTGCCAGCAGTTACTCGATGAATACCAGGGGTAGCACAGATACGCAGTATTTT.

The chain is built from TRBV5-1 and TRBJ1-2; possible D gene TRBD1, 5 bases. Germline CDR1 is SGHRS and CDR2 is YFSETQ. CDR3 length: 12 residues. Trimming took off 4 bases at V and 7 bases at J, with 11 bases between the two ends. The CDR3 DNA is TGCGCCAGCAGCCCCGACCAGGGTGGCTACACCTTC. Protein: CASSPDQGGYTF.

The V gene is TRBV3-1 (or the pseudogene TRBV3-2), the J gene TRBJ1-2; weak D call: TRBD1 (5 bases). V lost 1 base, J lost 7 bases, and 13 bases lay in between. Germline V lookup: CDR1 LGHDT, CDR2 YNNKEL (reference sequence). CDR3 length: 14 amino acids. The CDR3 DNA reads TGTGCCAGCAGCCAAGCCGGGGCAAGTGGTGGCTACACCTTC. Its protein product is CASSQAGASGGYTF.

This clone was detected only a few times. The rearrangement joins TRBV5-1 to TRBJ2-2; the match to TRBD1 covers 7 bases. CDR1 is SGHRS and CDR2 is YFSETQ in the germline V gene. V dropped 2 bases and J dropped 6; count of bases not matched to a gene: 4. This CDR3 contains 14 residues. In DNA form, the CDR3 reads TGCGCCAGCAGCTTCGGACAGGAAGCCGGGGAGCTGTTTTTT. Protein: CASSFGQEAGELFF.

The rearrangement links TRBV5-1 to TRBJ2-1, with a weak D call TRBD1 (5 bases). V lost 0 bases and J lost 6, with 7 bases in between. This CDR3 comprises 13 residues. Germline assignment: CDR1 SGHRS and CDR2 YFSETQ. CDR3 nucleotide sequence: TGCGCCAGCAGCTTGGCAGGGTTCAATGAGCAGTTCTTC. Translated: CASSLAGFNEQFF.

This chain links TRBV28 with TRBJ2-2; 7 bases line up with TRBD1. CDR1 is MDHEN, CDR2 SYDVKM, per germline. Trimming at V came to 7 bases and at J to 0 bases, leaving 8 bases not matched to a gene. The length of the CDR3 is 16 residues. CDR3 protein: CASTLPGTANTGELFF. Written as DNA, the CDR3 is TGTGCCAGCACCTTACCCGGGACAGCGAACACCGGGGAGCTGTTTTTT.

This clone was seen a handful of times. This chain joins TRBV12-3 or TRBV12-4 and TRBJ1-6; D unclear. V dropped 8 bases and J dropped 9 bases, with 11 bases sitting between them. The CDR3 runs 12 residues. CDR3 sequence reads: CASGRVVSPLHF. The CDR3 coding sequence is TGTGCCAGCGGTAGGGTGGTTTCACCCCTCCACTTT.

This clone was detected once. The gene calls are TRBV7-3 and TRBJ2-1; a possible D gene is TRBD1 (5 bases). Germline V gives CDR1 SGHTA, CDR2 FQGTGA. V gave up 2 bases and J gave up 2 bases, with 13 bases separating them. The CDR3 totals 16 residues. This CDR3 is CASSLVGVLAYNEQFF. In DNA, the CDR3 is TGTGCCAGCAGCTTAGTAGGGGTTTTAGCCTACAATGAGCAGTTCTTC.

The chain carries TRBV19 and TRBJ1-5; TRBD1 aligns across 7 bases. The CDR3 is 17 residues long. V lost 5 bases, J lost 0 bases, and 10 bases stayed unmatched. Germline values: CDR1 LNHDA, CDR2 SQIVND (reference sequence). The CDR3 DNA is TGTGCCAGTAGTTTCGGACAGGAGCTCTATAGCAATCAGCCCCAGCATTTT. Protein: CASSFGQELYSNQPQHF.

V usage is TRBV6-5 and J usage is TRBJ1-2, with D perhaps TRBD1 (6 bases). The germline V and J ends were trimmed by 8 bases and 3 bases, with 13 bases remaining between them. Germline V gene sequence: CDR1 MNHEY, CDR2 SVGAGI. The CDR3 spans 13 residues. The DNA of the CDR3 is TGTGCCAGCTTCCCCAGGGGTGACTATGGCTACACCTTC. Protein product: CASFPRGDYGYTF.

The chain combines TRBV19 with TRBJ2-3; D unresolved. The CDR3 has 13 amino acids. Germline V gene sequence: CDR1 LNHDA, CDR2 SQIVND (reference sequence). The ends were cut back, 1 base at V and 4 bases at J, with 6 bases in the middle. The CDR3 is CASSIGVADTQYF. The CDR3 DNA is TGTGCCAGTAGTATAGGGGTCGCAGATACGCAGTATTTT. Combining the CDR3 with reference TRBV19 and TRBJ2-3 gives the whole variable domain DGGITQSPKYLFRKEGQNVTLSCEQNLNHDAMYWYRQDPGQGLRLIYYSQIVNDFQKGDIAEGYSVSREKKESFPLTVTSAQKNPTAFYLCASSIGVADTQYFGPGTRLTVL.

This sequence joins TRBV5-1 and TRBJ1-1; 8 positions match TRBD1. This CDR3 has 17 amino acids. The V gene's germline CDR1 is SGHRS and CDR2 YFSETQ. The V and J ends lost 1 base and 1 base, in that order; junction bases with no gene match: 9. CDR3 loop: CASSLTGTGRTNTEAFF. The CDR3 nucleotides read TGCGCCAGCAGCTTGACGGGGACAGGACGGACGAACACTGAAGCTTTCTTT.

Of note for this clone: At the DNA level, this CDR3 is encoded by other sequences in the same sample as well. The chain joins TRBV5-1 to TRBJ1-6, with D possibly being TRBD1 (6 bases). CDR1 and CDR2 from the germline V gene are SGHRS and YFSETQ. Deletions cut 0 bases from V and 9 bases from J, with 10 bases between. The CDR3 contains 14 residues. This CDR3 reads CASSLGQEASPLHF. The CDR3 coding sequence is TGCGCCAGCAGCTTGGGACAGGAGGCTTCACCCCTCCACTTT.

The rearrangement joins TRBV19 to TRBJ1-2; 7 nucleotides match TRBD1. Germline V gene lookup returns CDR1 LNHDA and CDR2 SQIVND (reference sequence). This CDR3 is built from 14 residues. V was pared by 6 bases and J by 2 bases, with 6 bases of the junction left unmatched. CDR3 residues: CASSPGTENYGYTF. CDR3 nucleotides: TGTGCCAGTAGCCCCGGGACAGAGAACTATGGCTACACCTTC.

The CDR3 DNA is TGTGCCAGCAGCCAAGGACTAAGGGGGAACTATGGCTACACCTTC. This codes for CASSQGLRGNYGYTF. The rearrangement links TRBV3-1 (or the pseudogene TRBV3-2) to TRBJ1-2; maybe TRBD1 (6 bases). Germline assignment: CDR1 LGHDT and CDR2 YNNKEL (reference sequence). The ends were cut back, 1 base at V and 2 bases at J, with 11 bases in the middle. The CDR3 covers 15 residues.

The J gene is TRBJ2-3, the V gene TRBV24-1; D perhaps matches TRBD2 (6 bases). The CDR3 sequence is 15 residues long. Trimming cost V 7 bases and J 5 bases, with 18 bases left between them. Germline assignment: CDR1 KGHDR and CDR2 SFDVKD. CDR3 coding DNA: TGTGCCACCAGCCACTACGGAGGGGCGGGAGATACGCAGTATTTT. Amino acids: CATSHYGGAGDTQYF.